Following are 31 T cell receptor beta chains from one sample sequenced in a study of PD-L1 blockade in urothelial cancer. This table comes from immunoSEQ multiplex PCR, and its TCRdb copy is limited to in-frame clones, with some not included. The top ten hold approximately 3% of the sample, which has over 40,000 clones, roughly four fifths seen once. The sequencing used PBMCs, collected around atezolizumab (anti-PD-L1) treatment. The source of these receptors is a man between 65 and 85 years old with urothelial cancer.

CDR3 residues: CASSFGGLNVDEQYF. The CDR3 region has the DNA TGTGCCAGCTCCTTCGGGGGGTTGAACGTCGACGAGCAGTACTTC. The V gene is TRBV5-5, the J gene TRBJ2-7, with 7 positions matching TRBD2. The CDR3 covers 15 residues. The trim removed 7 bases at V and 5 bases at J, leaving 15 bases unmatched. Germline assignment: CDR1 SGHKS and CDR2 YYEKEE (reference sequence).

CDR3: CASSLSGRVSYEQYF. In nucleotides, the CDR3 is TGTGCCAGCAGTTTAAGTGGGAGGGTTTCCTACGAGCAGTACTTC. The rearrangement uses TRBV27 and TRBJ2-7, with TRBD2 identical over 7 bases. CDR1 MNHEY and CDR2 SMNVEV come from the germline V gene (reference sequence). CDR3 length: 15 residues. Trimming took 2 bases from V and 1 from J; bases not matched to a gene: 5.

DNA of the CDR3: TGTGCCAGCAGCTTGGGACAACCGAACACCGGGGAGCTGTTTTTT. Translated: CASSLGQPNTGELFF. The V gene is TRBV7-8, the J gene TRBJ2-2; D might be TRBD1 (6 bases). The CDR3 has 15 residues. Looked up from germline, CDR1 is SGHVS and CDR2 is FQNEAQ. V lost 3 bases and J lost 0, with 8 bases in between.

This chain uses TRBV5-1 with TRBJ2-3; TRBD2 matches 9 bases. The germline gives CDR1 SGHRS, CDR2 YFSETQ. The CDR3 loop spans 14 amino acids. V shed 0 bases and J 4 bases; nucleotides not matched to a gene: 0. The CDR3 region is CASSLGLAADTQYF. Here the CDR3 DNA reads TGCGCCAGCAGCTTGGGACTAGCGGCAGATACGCAGTATTTT.

The rearrangement joins TRBV28 to TRBJ1-1, with D possibly matching TRBD1 (6 bases). In germline, CDR1 is MDHEN, CDR2 SYDVKM. The CDR3 loop spans 16 amino acids. Trimming shortened V by 3 bases and J by 1 base, and 15 bases separated the two germline ends. CDR3 nucleotides: TGTGCCAGCAGTTTTTTAGGGCAGGGGTGGAACACTGAAGCTTTCTTT. Translated: CASSFLGQGWNTEAFF.

This chain uses TRBV9 with TRBJ2-3; D call uncertain. This CDR3 has 13 residues. Germline CDR1 and CDR2: SGDLS and YYNGEE. V lost 4 bases and J 5 bases, leaving 11 bases between the germline ends. The CDR3 spells CASSPPGQDTQYF. CDR3 DNA sequence: TGTGCCAGCAGCCCACCCGGTCAAGATACGCAGTATTTT.

V and J are TRBV6-5 and TRBJ1-1, with TRBD1 as a possible D gene (6 bases). Germline V lookup: CDR1 MNHEY, CDR2 SVGAGI. Trimming shortened V by 3 bases and J by 1 base, and 9 bases separated the two germline ends. This CDR3 is 14 amino acids long. DNA for the CDR3: TGTGCCAGCAGTTATGGGGGCGCGAACACTGAAGCTTTCTTT. This gives the protein CASSYGGANTEAFF.

The CDR3 sequence is CASSPGQGSYGYTF. CDR3 DNA: TGTGCCAGCAGCCCCGGACAGGGAAGCTATGGCTACACCTTC. This sequence joins TRBV5-4 and TRBJ1-2; TRBD1 agrees at 8 bases. Germline lookup yields CDR1 SGHNT and CDR2 YYREEE (reference sequence). The junction had 6 bases not matched to a gene; V was cut back by 4 bases and J by 4 bases. The CDR3 length is 14 residues. Drawing the rest from reference TRBV5-4 and TRBJ1-2, the complete variable domain is ETGVTQSPTHLIKTRGQQVTLRCSSQSGHNTVSWYQQALGQGPQFIFQYYREEENGRGNFPPRFSGLQFPNYSSELNVNALELDDSALYLCASSPGQGSYGYTFGSGTRLTVV.

The chain uses TRBV7-8 and TRBJ2-2, with D unresolved. CDR3 length: 14 residues. V was shortened by 2 bases and J by 1 base, with 5 bases between the two germline ends. Germline V gene data show CDR1 as SGHVS and CDR2 as FQNEAQ. The CDR3 region is CASSLYKNTGELFF. DNA for the CDR3: TGTGCCAGCAGCTTATATAAGAACACCGGGGAGCTGTTTTTT.

This clone has a single count. V usage is TRBV15 and J usage is TRBJ2-6; the match to TRBD2 covers 12 bases. The J segment lost 0 bases and the V segment lost 0 bases, leaving 6 bases of the junction unmatched. This CDR3 has 20 amino acids. Germline assignment: CDR1 LNHNV and CDR2 YYDKDF (reference sequence). As DNA, the CDR3 is TGTGCCACCAGCAGAGATCCCCCTAGCGGGAGGGTCTCTGGGGCCAACGTCCTGACTTTC. Its protein product is CATSRDPPSGRVSGANVLTF.

In its sample, this clone is medium-sized. The rearrangement uses TRBV27 and TRBJ2-1; D not resolved. Trimming cost V 3 bases and J 6 bases, with 9 bases left between them. The CDR3 is made up of 13 amino acids. Germline V lookup: CDR1 MNHEY, CDR2 SMNVEV (reference sequence). The CDR3, as DNA: TGTGCCAGCAGTTTTAAGCTCGGCAATGAGCAGTTCTTC. Translation: CASSFKLGNEQFF.

The rearrangement uses TRBV5-5 and TRBJ1-1, with D possibly matching TRBD1 (6 bases). CDR1 and CDR2 from the germline V gene are SGHKS and YYEKEE (reference sequence). The CDR3 runs to 16 residues. The V and J ends lost 1 base and 4 bases respectively, with 17 bases between them. CDR3 region: CASSLSAGAAGTEAFF. CDR3 coding DNA: TGTGCCAGCAGCTTGAGCGCAGGGGCGGCCGGCACTGAAGCTTTCTTT.

V usage is TRBV28 and J usage is TRBJ1-1; 8 nucleotides align to TRBD1. Germline V gene lookup returns CDR1 MDHEN and CDR2 SYDVKM. Trimming took 6 bases from V and 5 from J; bases not matched to a gene: 11. The CDR3 has 15 amino acids. The CDR3 protein is CASSPAGRGQTEAFF. CDR3 DNA: TGTGCCAGCAGCCCTGCCGGCAGGGGGCAGACTGAAGCTTTCTTT.

This clone is categorized as medium-sized (0.01 to 0.1%). The chain employs TRBV4-1 and TRBJ2-1, with 12 positions matching TRBD2. V lost 5 bases to trimming and J lost 1 base; unmatched junction nucleotides: 6. Germline V gene sequence: CDR1 MGHRA, CDR2 YSYEKL. There are 17 residues in the CDR3. The CDR3 is CASSGPTSGGSYNEQFF. The CDR3 nucleotides are TGCGCCAGCAGCGGCCCGACTAGCGGGGGTTCCTACAATGAGCAGTTCTTC.

This chain connects TRBV29-1 to TRBJ2-3, with a tentative D call TRBD1 (6 bases). The germline V and J ends were trimmed by 6 bases and 3 bases, with 16 bases remaining between them. CDR3 length: 14 residues. The germline V gene has CDR1 SQVTM and CDR2 ANQGSEA. The CDR3 here is CSVRDGQGTDTQYF. The CDR3, as DNA: TGCAGCGTGAGGGATGGGCAGGGGACAGATACGCAGTATTTT.

This chain connects TRBV7-3 to TRBJ2-7; TRBD2 aligns across 8 bases. CDR3 size: 16 residues. The ends lost 5 bases at V and 5 bases at J; junction bases unmatched: 14. From germline, CDR1 is SGHTA and CDR2 FQGTGA. The CDR3 sequence: CASSPTASGRPNEQYF. In nucleotides, the CDR3 is TGTGCCAGCAGCCCAACAGCCAGCGGGAGACCCAACGAGCAGTACTTC.

The chain combines TRBV5-6 with TRBJ1-2, with D hard to call. CDR3 length: 15 residues. Germline V gene sequence: CDR1 SGHDT, CDR2 YYEEEE. The V gene lost 2 bases and the J gene lost 4 bases, with 15 bases spanning the gap. CDR3 in amino acids: CASSFLRALGYGYTF. As DNA, the CDR3 is TGTGCCAGCAGCTTTTTGCGGGCCTTGGGCTATGGCTACACCTTC.

This chain links TRBV5-1 with TRBJ1-3; TRBD1 matches 7 bases. This CDR3 region has 16 residues. Germline-derived CDR1 and CDR2 are SGHRS and YFSETQ. Unmatched junction bases numbered 10, after V lost 4 bases and J lost 3 bases. CDR3 in amino acids: CASSLGQIGRGNTIYF. CDR3 nucleotide sequence: TGCGCCAGCAGCCTGGGACAGATAGGCCGTGGAAACACCATATATTTT. The entire variable domain, with the rest obtained from reference TRBV5-1 and TRBJ1-3, is as follows: KAGVTQTPRYLIKTRGQQVTLSCSPISGHRSVSWYQQTPGQGLQFLFEYFSETQRNKGNFPGRFSGRQFSNSRSEMNVSTLELGDSALYLCASSLGQIGRGNTIYFGEGSWLTVV.

The J gene is TRBJ2-2, the V gene TRBV6-6; possibly TRBD2 for D (5 bases). Germline CDR1 and CDR2: MNHNY and SVGAGI (reference sequence). This CDR3 spans 14 amino acids. Trimming removed 6 bases from V and 5 bases from J, with 13 bases in between. The CDR3 is CASSSTGVTGELFF. The CDR3, as DNA: TGTGCCAGCAGCAGTACCGGGGTGACCGGGGAGCTGTTTTTT.

This chain joins TRBV30 and TRBJ1-1; D remains ambiguous. V was shortened by 0 bases and J by 0 bases, with 8 bases between the two germline ends. The CDR3 covers 14 residues. Germline values: CDR1 GTSNPN, CDR2 SVGIG (reference sequence). CDR3 sequence (DNA): TGTGCCTGGAGTGTGCAGGTGATGAACACTGAAGCTTTCTTT. Its protein is CAWSVQVMNTEAFF.

For this clone: The identical CDR3 is also encoded by other nucleotide sequences in the sample. The chain is built from TRBV5-1 and TRBJ2-7, with 11 bases identical to TRBD2. Germline V gene sequence: CDR1 SGHRS, CDR2 YFSETQ. With V trimmed by 2 bases and J by 7 bases, 5 bases remained unmatched. The CDR3 sequence is 14 residues long. The CDR3: CASSLTSGSYEQYF. DNA of the CDR3: TGCGCCAGCAGCTTAACTAGCGGGAGCTATGAGCAGTACTTC.

The rearrangement uses TRBV6-5 and TRBJ2-7; the D gene is possibly TRBD1 (6 bases). CDR3 length equals 13 residues. Germline lookup yields CDR1 MNHEY and CDR2 SVGAGI. Trimming removed 0 bases at V and 3 bases at J, with 6 bases between. The CDR3 reads CASSYSRGYEQYF. In nucleotides, the CDR3 is TGTGCCAGCAGTTACTCCAGGGGCTACGAGCAGTACTTC.

The chain has TRBV7-2 and TRBJ2-1; 12 nucleotides line up with TRBD2. Per the germline V gene, CDR1 is SGHTA and CDR2 is FQGNSA. Unmatched junction bases numbered 8, after V lost 5 bases and J lost 6 bases. The CDR3 sequence is 16 residues long. CDR3 sequence: CASSRSSSGRANEQFF. Here the CDR3 DNA reads TGTGCCAGCAGCCGGAGCTCTAGCGGGAGGGCCAATGAGCAGTTCTTC.

The CDR3 bases are TGCAGCGTTAGGGTTAGTAGAGCGGGCGAGCAGTACTTC. Its translation is CSVRVSRAGEQYF. The rearrangement joins TRBV29-1 to TRBJ2-7, with a possible D match to TRBD2 (6 bases). The V and J ends lost 5 bases and 6 bases respectively, with 17 bases between them. This CDR3 is built from 13 residues. The germline CDR1 and CDR2 sequences are SQVTM and ANQGSEA.

The chain is built from TRBV27 and TRBJ2-5; TRBD1 aligns across 7 bases. Germline V gene lookup returns CDR1 MNHEY and CDR2 SMNVEV (reference sequence). V lost 8 bases to trimming and J lost 5 bases; unmatched junction nucleotides: 8. There are 13 residues in the CDR3. The CDR3 nucleotides are TGTGCCAGCTGGAAGGGGGCGCGGGAGACCCAGTACTTC. As protein: CASWKGARETQYF.

V gene TRBV4-3 combines with J gene TRBJ2-1; 7 bases agree with TRBD1. The CDR3 totals 16 residues. The germline gives CDR1 LGHNA, CDR2 YSLEER. The trim removed 1 base at V and 5 bases at J, leaving 8 bases unmatched. The CDR3 spells CASSQADRIINNEQFF. The CDR3 DNA sequence: TGCGCCAGCAGCCAAGCGGACAGGATCATTAACAATGAGCAGTTCTTC.

This chain's CDR3 is CASSPNRGGINSYEQYF. CDR3 DNA sequence: TGTGCCAGCAGCCCGAACCGAGGGGGAATAAACTCCTACGAGCAGTACTTC. The chain has TRBV7-8 and TRBJ2-7; D perhaps matches TRBD1 (6 bases). The CDR3 has 17 amino acids. The germline V and J ends were trimmed by 5 bases and 0 bases, with 20 bases remaining between them. CDR1 SGHVS and CDR2 FQNEAQ come from the germline V gene.

The rearrangement links TRBV10-3 to TRBJ2-2; 7 bases line up with TRBD2. The trim removed 0 bases at V and 5 bases at J, leaving 6 bases unmatched. Germline CDR1 and CDR2: ENHRY and SYGVKD. The CDR3 totals 16 residues. The CDR3 DNA reads as TGTGCCATCAGTGAGTCTGCGGGGGTTTGGACCGGGGAGCTGTTTTTT. It yields the protein CAISESAGVWTGELFF.

The chain couples TRBV5-1 to TRBJ1-6; maybe TRBD1 (5 bases). CDR3 length: 14 amino acids. The V gene lost 4 bases and the J gene lost 6 bases, with 11 bases spanning the gap. The germline V gene has CDR1 SGHRS and CDR2 YFSETQ. Here the CDR3 reads CASSPGDSNSPLHF. DNA for the CDR3: TGCGCCAGCAGCCCCGGTGACAGTAATTCACCCCTCCACTTT.

Concerning this clone itself: The sample carries other DNA sequences with the same CDR3. The rearrangement joins TRBV9 to TRBJ2-7; D gene ambiguous. CDR1 and CDR2 (germline): SGDLS, YYNGEE. This CDR3 is built from 14 residues. The V end lost 0 bases, the J end lost 1 base, and 8 bases lay between the germline ends. The CDR3 DNA reads as TGTGCCAGCAGCGTAGCAGACACATCCTACGAGCAGTACTTC. It specifies CASSVADTSYEQYF.

The chain combines TRBV7-2 with TRBJ2-1; TRBD2 matches at 12 bases. Germline CDR1 is SGHTA and CDR2 is FQGNSA. The CDR3 extends over 19 amino acids. With V trimmed by 4 bases and J by 7 bases, 17 bases remained unmatched. The CDR3 DNA sequence: TGTGCCAGCAGCTCCCGGGGAGCCCGACTAGCGGGAGCGAGGAATGAGCAGTTCTTC. Its protein product is CASSSRGARLAGARNEQFF.